This T cell receptor beta chain was identified during a study of breast tumors, draining lymph nodes, adjacent tissues. Breast cancer patients provided tissue from their axillary draining lymph nodes. CDR1 is LGHNA, CDR2 YNFKEQ, per germline. This CDR3 region has 16 residues. V dropped 0 bases and J dropped 7 bases, with 18 bases sitting between them. Using its own MiXCR run on the multiplex PCR reads, TCRdb lists one record per CDR3 protein. The data contain around 130,000 distinct CDR3 sequences, about 20% of them seen just once; the ten biggest clones take up 3% to 4%. The sample holds many counts of this clonotype.

The receptor was isolated from a female donor with breast cancer. Some clones in this sample may be carry-over from other donors' samples. Sequences were obtained from axillary lymph node tissue. The V call is TRBV4-2, the J call TRBJ1-2, with a possible D match to TRBD1 (6 bases). CDR3: CASSQDILQGWSGYTF. In DNA, the CDR3 is TGTGCCAGCAGCCAAGACATTCTTCAGGGGTGGAGTGGCTACACCTTC.